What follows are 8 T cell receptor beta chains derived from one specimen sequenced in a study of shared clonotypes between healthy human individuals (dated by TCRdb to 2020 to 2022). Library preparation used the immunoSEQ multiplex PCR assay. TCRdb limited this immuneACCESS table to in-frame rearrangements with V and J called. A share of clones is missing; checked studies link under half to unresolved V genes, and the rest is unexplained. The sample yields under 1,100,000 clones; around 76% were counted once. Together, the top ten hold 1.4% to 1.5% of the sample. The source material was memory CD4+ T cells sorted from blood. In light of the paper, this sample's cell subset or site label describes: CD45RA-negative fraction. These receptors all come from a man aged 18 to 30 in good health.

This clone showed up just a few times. In DNA form, the CDR3 reads TGTGCCAGCGTCGCTCTCCATAATGAAAAACTGTTTTTT. Translation: CASVALHNEKLFF. The genes are TRBV7-3 and TRBJ1-4; no clear D. CDR1 SGHTA and CDR2 FQGTGA come from the germline V gene. The CDR3 consists of 13 residues. V lost 8 bases and J lost 4, with 11 bases in between.

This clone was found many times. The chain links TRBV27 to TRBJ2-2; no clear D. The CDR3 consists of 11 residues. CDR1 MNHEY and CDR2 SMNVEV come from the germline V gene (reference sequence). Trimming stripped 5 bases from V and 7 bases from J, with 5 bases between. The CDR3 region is CASSPVGELFF. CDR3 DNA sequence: TGTGCCAGCAGTCCCGTCGGGGAGCTGTTTTTT.

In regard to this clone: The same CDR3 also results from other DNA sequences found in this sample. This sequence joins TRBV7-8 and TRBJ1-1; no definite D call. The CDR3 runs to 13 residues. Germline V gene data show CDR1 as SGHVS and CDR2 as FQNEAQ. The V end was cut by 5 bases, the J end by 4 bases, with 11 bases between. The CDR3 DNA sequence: TGTGCCAGCAGCCCAGTAATGGGCACTGAAGCTTTCTTT. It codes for CASSPVMGTEAFF. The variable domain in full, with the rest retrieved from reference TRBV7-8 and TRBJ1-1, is GAGVSQSPRYKVAKRGQDVALRCDPISGHVSLFWYQQALGQGPEFLTYFQNEAQLDKSGLPSDRFFAERPEGSVSTLKIQRTQQEDSAVYLCASSPVMGTEAFFGQGTRLTVV.

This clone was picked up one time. CDR3 in DNA: TGTGCCTGCCCGACAGGGGGCTTCGAGATATTCTATGGCTACACCTTC. Encoded protein: CACPTGGFEIFYGYTF. J is TRBJ1-2 and V is TRBV30, with 10 bases aligning to TRBD1. Germline V lookup: CDR1 GTSNPN, CDR2 SVGIG (reference sequence). Germline trimming cut 6 bases from V and 4 bases from J; bases unmatched to any gene: 14. There are 16 residues in the CDR3.

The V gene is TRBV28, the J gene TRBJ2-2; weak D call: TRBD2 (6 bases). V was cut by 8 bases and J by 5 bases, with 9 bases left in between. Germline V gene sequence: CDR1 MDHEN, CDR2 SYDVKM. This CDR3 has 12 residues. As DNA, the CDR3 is TGTGCCAGCCAACGGGGGACCGGGGAGCTGTTTTTT. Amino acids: CASQRGTGELFF. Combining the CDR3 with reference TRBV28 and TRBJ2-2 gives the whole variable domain DVKVTQSSRYLVKRTGEKVFLECVQDMDHENMFWYRQDPGLGLRLIYFSYDVKMKEKGDIPEGYSVSREKKERFSLILESASTNQTSMYLCASQRGTGELFFGEGSRLTVL.

CDR3 sequence (DNA): TGCGCCAGCAATCAGGACTTGGCCTTCACAGATACGCAGTATTTT. Encoded protein: CASNQDLAFTDTQYF. V and J are TRBV5-1 and TRBJ2-3; D might be TRBD2 (5 bases). Trimming removed 6 bases at V and 2 bases at J, with 16 bases between. Germline CDR1 and CDR2: SGHRS and YFSETQ. This CDR3 comprises 15 residues. Combining the CDR3 with reference TRBV5-1 and TRBJ2-3 gives the whole variable domain KAGVTQTPRYLIKTRGQQVTLSCSPISGHRSVSWYQQTPGQGLQFLFEYFSETQRNKGNFPGRFSGRQFSNSRSEMNVSTLELGDSALYLCASNQDLAFTDTQYFGPGTRLTVL.

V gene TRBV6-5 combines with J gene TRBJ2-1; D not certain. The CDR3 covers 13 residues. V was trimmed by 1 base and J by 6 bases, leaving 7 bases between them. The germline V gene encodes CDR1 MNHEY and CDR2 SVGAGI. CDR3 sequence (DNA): TGTGCCAGCAGTTACTTATTGGGCAATGAGCAGTTCTTC. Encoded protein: CASSYLLGNEQFF.

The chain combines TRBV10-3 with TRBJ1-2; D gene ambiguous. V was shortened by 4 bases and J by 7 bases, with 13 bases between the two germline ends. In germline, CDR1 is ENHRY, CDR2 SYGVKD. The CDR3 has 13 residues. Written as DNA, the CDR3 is TGTGCCATCAGTGCCGACCTTCCGAGTGGCTACACCTTC. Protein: CAISADLPSGYTF.